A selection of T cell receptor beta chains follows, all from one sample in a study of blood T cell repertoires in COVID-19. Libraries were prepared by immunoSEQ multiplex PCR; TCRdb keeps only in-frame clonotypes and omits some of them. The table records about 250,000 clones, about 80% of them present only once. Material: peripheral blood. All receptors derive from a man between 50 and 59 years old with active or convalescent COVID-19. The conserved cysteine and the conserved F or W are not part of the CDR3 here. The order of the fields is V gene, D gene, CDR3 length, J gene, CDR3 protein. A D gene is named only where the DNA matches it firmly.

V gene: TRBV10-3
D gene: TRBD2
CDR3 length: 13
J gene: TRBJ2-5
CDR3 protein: AIGTSGVLQETQY

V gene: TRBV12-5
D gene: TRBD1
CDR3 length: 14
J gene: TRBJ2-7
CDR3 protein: ASGLALGTGSYEQY

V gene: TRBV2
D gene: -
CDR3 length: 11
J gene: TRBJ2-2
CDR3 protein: ASMGIYTGELF

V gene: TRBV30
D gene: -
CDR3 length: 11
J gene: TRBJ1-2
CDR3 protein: AWSTTGVYGYT

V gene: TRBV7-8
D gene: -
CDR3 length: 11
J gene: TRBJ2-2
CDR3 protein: ASSANRAGELF

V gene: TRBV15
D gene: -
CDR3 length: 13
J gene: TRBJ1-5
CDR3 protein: ATSRDFTEGQPQH

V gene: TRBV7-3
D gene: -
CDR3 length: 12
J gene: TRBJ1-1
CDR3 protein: ASSSGDPGAEAF

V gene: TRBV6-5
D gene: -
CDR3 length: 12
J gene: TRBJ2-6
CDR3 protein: ASSSVTGANVLT

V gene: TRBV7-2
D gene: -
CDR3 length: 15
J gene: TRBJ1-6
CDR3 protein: ASRTLRMDSLNSPLH

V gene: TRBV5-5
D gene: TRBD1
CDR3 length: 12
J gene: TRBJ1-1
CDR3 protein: ASTRDSLNTEAF

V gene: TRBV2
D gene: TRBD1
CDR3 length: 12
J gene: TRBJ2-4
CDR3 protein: ASSETGGTNIQY

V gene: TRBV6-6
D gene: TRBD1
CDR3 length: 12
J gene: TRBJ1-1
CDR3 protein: ASSSGQGSTEAF

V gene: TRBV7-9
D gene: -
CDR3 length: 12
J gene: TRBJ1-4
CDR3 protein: ASSSEGGGEKLF

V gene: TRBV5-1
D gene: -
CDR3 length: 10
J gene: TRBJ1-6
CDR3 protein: ASSSGNSPLH

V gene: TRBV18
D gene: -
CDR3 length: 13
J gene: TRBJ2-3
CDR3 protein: ASSPPFGGTDTQY

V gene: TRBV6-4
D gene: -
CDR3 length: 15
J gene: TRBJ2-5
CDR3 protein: ASSPDTTYQGRVTQY

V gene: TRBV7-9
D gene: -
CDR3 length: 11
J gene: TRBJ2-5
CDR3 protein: ASSLDWAGTQY

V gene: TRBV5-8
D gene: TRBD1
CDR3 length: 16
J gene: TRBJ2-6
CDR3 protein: ASSLSAGGGAGANVLT

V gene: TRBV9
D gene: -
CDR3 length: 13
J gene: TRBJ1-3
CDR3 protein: ASSVEGQQGNTIY

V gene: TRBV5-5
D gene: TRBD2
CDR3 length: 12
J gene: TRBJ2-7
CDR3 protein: ASSSRGGSYEQY

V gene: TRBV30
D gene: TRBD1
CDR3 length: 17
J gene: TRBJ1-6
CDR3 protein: AWSFTRDRGLSYNSPLH

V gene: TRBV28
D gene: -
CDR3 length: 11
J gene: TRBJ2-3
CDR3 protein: ASSLGAIDTQY

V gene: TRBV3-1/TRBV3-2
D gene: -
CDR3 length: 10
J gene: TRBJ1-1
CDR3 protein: ASSVVNTEAF

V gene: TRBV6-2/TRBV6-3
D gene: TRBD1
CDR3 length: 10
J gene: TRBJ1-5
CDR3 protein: ASSPNGDRGI

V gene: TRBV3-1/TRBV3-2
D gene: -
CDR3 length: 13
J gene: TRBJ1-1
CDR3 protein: ASSLGDRANTEAF

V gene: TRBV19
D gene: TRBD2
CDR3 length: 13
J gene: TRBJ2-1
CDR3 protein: ASSFTSGSYNEQF

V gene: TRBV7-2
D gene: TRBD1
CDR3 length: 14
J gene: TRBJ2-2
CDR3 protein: ASSIRQGPNTGELF

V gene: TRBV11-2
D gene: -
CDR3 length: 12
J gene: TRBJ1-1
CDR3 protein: ASSLAGSRGEAF

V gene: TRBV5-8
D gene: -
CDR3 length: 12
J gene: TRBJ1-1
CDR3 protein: ASSERLINTEAF

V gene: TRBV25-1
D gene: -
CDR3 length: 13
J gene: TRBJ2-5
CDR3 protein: ASSEGLGGGETQY

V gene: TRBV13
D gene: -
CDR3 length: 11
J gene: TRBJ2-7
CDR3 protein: ASSLGDSYEQY

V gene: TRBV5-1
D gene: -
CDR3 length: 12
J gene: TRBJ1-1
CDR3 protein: ASSLGGGGTEAF

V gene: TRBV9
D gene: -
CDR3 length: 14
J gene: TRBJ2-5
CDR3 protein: ASSVGQGRFQETQY

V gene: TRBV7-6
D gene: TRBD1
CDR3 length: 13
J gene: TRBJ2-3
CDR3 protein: ASSLGTGFSDTQY

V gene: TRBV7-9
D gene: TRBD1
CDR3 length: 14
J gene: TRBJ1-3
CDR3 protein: ASRVTGGITGNTIY

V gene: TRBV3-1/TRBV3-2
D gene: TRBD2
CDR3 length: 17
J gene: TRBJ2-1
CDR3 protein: ASSHAGGGGARSYNEQF

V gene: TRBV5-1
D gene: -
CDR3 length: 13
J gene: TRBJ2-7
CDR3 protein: ASSPEGARRYEQY

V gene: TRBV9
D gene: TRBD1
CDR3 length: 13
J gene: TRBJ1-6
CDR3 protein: ASTPGGSYNSPLH

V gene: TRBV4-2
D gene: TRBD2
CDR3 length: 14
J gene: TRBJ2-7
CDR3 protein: ASSQGLAGVPYEQY

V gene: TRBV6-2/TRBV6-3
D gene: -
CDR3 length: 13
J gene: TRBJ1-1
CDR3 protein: ASSSAGYSNTEAF

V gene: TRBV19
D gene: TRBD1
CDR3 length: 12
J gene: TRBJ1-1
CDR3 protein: ASSLQGAYTEAF

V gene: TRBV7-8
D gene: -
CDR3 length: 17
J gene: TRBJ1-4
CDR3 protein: ASSLVGGQGFVTNEKLF

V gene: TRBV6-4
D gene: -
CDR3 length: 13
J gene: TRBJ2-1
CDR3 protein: ASSDSGGPDNEQF

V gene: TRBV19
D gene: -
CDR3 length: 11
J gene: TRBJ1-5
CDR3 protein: ASSGGGNQPQH

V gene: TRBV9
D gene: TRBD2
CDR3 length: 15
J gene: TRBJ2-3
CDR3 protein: ASSVSTSGVSTDTQY

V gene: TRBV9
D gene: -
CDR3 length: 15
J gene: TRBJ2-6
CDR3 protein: ASSEPGHNSGANVLT

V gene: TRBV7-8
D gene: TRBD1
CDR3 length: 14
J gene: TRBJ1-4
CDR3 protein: ASSLAAGTVDEKLF

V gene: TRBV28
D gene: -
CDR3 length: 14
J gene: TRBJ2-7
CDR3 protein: ASSLGLRGGHYEQY

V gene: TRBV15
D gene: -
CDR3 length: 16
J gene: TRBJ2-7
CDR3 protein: ATSRDTRSLLTGGEQY

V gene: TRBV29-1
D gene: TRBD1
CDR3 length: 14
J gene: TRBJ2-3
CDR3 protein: SVEGRDRVGTDTQY

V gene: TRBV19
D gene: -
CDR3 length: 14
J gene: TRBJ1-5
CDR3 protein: ASRRGGMAGNQPQH

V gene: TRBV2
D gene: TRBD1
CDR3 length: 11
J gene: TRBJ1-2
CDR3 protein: ASKGGAVEGYT

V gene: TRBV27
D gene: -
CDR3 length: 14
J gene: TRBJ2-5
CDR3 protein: ASSLWGPVSGETQY

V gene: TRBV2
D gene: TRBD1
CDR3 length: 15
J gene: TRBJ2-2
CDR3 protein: ASSEAPPGQGAGELF

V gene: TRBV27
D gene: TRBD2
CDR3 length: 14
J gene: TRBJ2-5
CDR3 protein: ASSPLAGGFGETQY

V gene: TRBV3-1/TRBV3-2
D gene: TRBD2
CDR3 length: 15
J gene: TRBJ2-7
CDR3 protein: ASSQVRKGLHSYEQY

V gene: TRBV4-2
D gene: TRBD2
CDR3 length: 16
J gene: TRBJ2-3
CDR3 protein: ASSQDDPRTSGTDTQY

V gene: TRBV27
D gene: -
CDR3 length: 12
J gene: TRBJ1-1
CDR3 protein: ASSSRDRYTEAF

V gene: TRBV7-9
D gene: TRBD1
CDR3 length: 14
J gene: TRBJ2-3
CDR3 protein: ASSWGDRGFGDTQY

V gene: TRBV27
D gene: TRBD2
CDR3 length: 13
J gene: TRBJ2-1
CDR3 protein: ASSPGLAGLREQF